These 25 T cell receptor beta chains were all obtained from the same sample, sequenced in a study of blood T cell repertoires in COVID-19. Data came from immunoSEQ multiplex PCR; TCRdb stores just in-frame clones and leaves some out. This repertoire shows approximately 60,000 clones, around 90% found once; its top ten account for 20% to 25%. The sequenced sample was peripheral blood. The receptor set was obtained from a woman older than 75 with COVID-19, enrolled during active disease.

Regarding this clone: The sample has other DNA sequences that encode this CDR3 too. J is TRBJ2-7 and V is TRBV18, with D hard to call. The V gene's germline CDR1 is KGHSH and CDR2 LQKENI. Trimming removed 3 bases at V and 0 bases at J, with 3 bases between. This CDR3 spans 12 amino acids. The CDR3 bases are TGTGCCAGCTCACCCAGCTCCTACGAGCAGTACTTC. This gives the protein CASSPSSYEQYF.

The chain has TRBV7-2 and TRBJ2-2; D is perhaps TRBD2 (5 bases). Germline V CDR1 and CDR2: SGHTA, FQGNSA. The CDR3 covers 14 residues. The germline V and J ends were trimmed by 7 bases and 6 bases, with 15 bases remaining between them. This chain's CDR3 is CASIPPTRAGELFF. CDR3 nucleotide sequence: TGTGCCAGCATACCGCCAACGCGGGCCGGGGAGCTGTTTTTT.

The chain combines TRBV2 with TRBJ1-3, with 7 bases matching TRBD1. Losses at the gene ends were 4 bases for V and 0 bases for J; bases not matched to a gene: 6. CDR3 length equals 16 residues. Germline V gives CDR1 SNHLY, CDR2 FYNNEI. CDR3 protein: CASSAGDSLSGNTIYF. The CDR3 DNA follows: TGTGCCAGCAGTGCGGGGGACAGTCTCTCTGGAAACACCATATATTTT.

A few counts support this clone. The chain links TRBV9 to TRBJ2-7, with TRBD2 matching 7 bases. Germline CDR1 is SGDLS and CDR2 is YYNGEE. J gave up 0 bases and V 3 bases, and 3 bases lay outside the gene matches. CDR3 length equals 14 residues. CDR3 coding DNA: TGTGCCAGCAGCGCCGGGGGGAGCTCCTACGAGCAGTACTTC. Protein sequence: CASSAGGSSYEQYF.

The V gene is TRBV11-2, the J gene TRBJ1-1; D gene unclear. The CDR3 has 15 amino acids. Germline-derived CDR1 and CDR2 are SGHAT and FQNNGV. V gave up 3 bases and J gave up 5 bases, with 16 bases separating them. The DNA for the CDR3 is TGTGCCAGCAGCTTTCCCAGAGGGAGGGAGACTGAAGCTTTCTTT. Translating it yields CASSFPRGRETEAFF.

The DNA for the CDR3 is TGTGCCAGTAGACGCAACCCGGGGGGGGGTGACGGAAACACCATATATTTT. As protein: CASRRNPGGGDGNTIYF. This chain joins TRBV19 and TRBJ1-3; D possibly corresponds to TRBD1 (5 bases). The CDR3 runs to 17 residues. Trimming took 6 bases from V and 4 from J, leaving 22 bases between them. In germline, CDR1 is LNHDA, CDR2 SQIVND (reference sequence).

The chain is built from TRBV7-9 and TRBJ1-1, with unresolved D. Germline V CDR1 and CDR2: SEHNR, FQNEAQ (reference sequence). The CDR3 covers 13 residues. Between the trimmed V and J ends, which lost 5 bases and 5 bases, there was a span of 12 bases. CDR3 DNA: TGTGCCAGCAGCCAAGCAGGTGTTACTGAAGCTTTCTTT. Amino acid sequence: CASSQAGVTEAFF. The full variable domain, with the rest looked up from reference TRBV7-9 and TRBJ1-1, is DTGVSQNPRHKITKRGQNVTFRCDPISEHNRLYWYRQTLGQGPEFLTYFQNEAQLEKSRLLSDRFSAERPKGSFSTLEIQRTEQGDSAMYLCASSQAGVTEAFFGQGTRLTVV.

The chain joins TRBV5-8 to TRBJ1-6; 9 positions match TRBD1. V was clipped by 5 bases and J by 7 bases; unmatched bases: 10. The CDR3 spans 16 residues. The germline V gene encodes CDR1 SGHTS and CDR2 YDEGEE. The CDR3 coding sequence is TGTGCCAGCAGGCCACAGGGGGCCTTGGGAAATTCACCCCTCCACTTT. Translating it yields CASRPQGALGNSPLHF.

The chain uses TRBV7-2 and TRBJ1-5; D unresolved. CDR3 length: 13 residues. Germline V gives CDR1 SGHTA, CDR2 FQGNSA. V was cut by 4 bases and J by 6 bases, with 10 bases left in between. DNA for the CDR3: TGTGCCAGCAGCTCGAGGTTGCGTCAGCCCCAGCATTTT. It codes for CASSSRLRQPQHF. Drawing the rest from reference TRBV7-2 and TRBJ1-5, the complete variable domain is GAGVSQSPSNKVTEKGKDVELRCDPISGHTALYWYRQSLGQGLEFLIYFQGNSAPDKSGLPSDRFSAERTGGSVSTLTIQRTQQEDSAVYLCASSSRLRQPQHFGDGTRLSIL.

The chain uses TRBV19 and TRBJ1-2; 8 positions match TRBD1. The germline gives CDR1 LNHDA, CDR2 SQIVND (reference sequence). This CDR3 contains 13 residues. V lost 6 bases to trimming and J lost 6 bases; unmatched junction nucleotides: 6. The CDR3 DNA sequence: TGTGCCAGTAGATTGACGACAGGGGATGGCTACACCTTC. This sequence encodes CASRLTTGDGYTF.

This clone has a single count. DNA for the CDR3: TGTGCCAGTAGTGACAGCCTCTATGGCTACACCTTC. This sequence encodes CASSDSLYGYTF. The chain has TRBV19 and TRBJ1-2, with D possibly being TRBD1 (5 bases). Germline V gives CDR1 LNHDA, CDR2 SQIVND (reference sequence). This CDR3 is built from 12 residues. Trimming took off 5 bases at V and 4 bases at J, with 8 bases between the two ends.

J is TRBJ2-1 and V is TRBV3-1 (or the pseudogene TRBV3-2), with 8 bases that match TRBD2. CDR3 length equals 17 residues. The V gene end was trimmed by 1 base and the J gene end by 2 bases; junction bases not matched to a gene: 7. Germline values: CDR1 LGHDT, CDR2 YNNKEL (reference sequence). As DNA, the CDR3 is TGTGCCAGCAGCCAAGTCGGGCAGCGGGGGCCCTACAATGAGCAGTTCTTC. This sequence encodes CASSQVGQRGPYNEQFF.

V and J are TRBV6-5 and TRBJ2-5; 9 positions agree with TRBD2. CDR3 length: 15 residues. CDR1 MNHEY and CDR2 SVGAGI come from the germline V gene. V was pared by 2 bases and J by 2 bases, with 3 bases of the junction left unmatched. CDR3 region: CASSYVSGGQETQYF. The DNA of the CDR3 is TGTGCCAGCAGTTACGTCAGCGGGGGGCAAGAGACCCAGTACTTC.

The gene calls are TRBV30 and TRBJ1-3; D not resolved. The CDR3 runs to 16 residues. Germline lookup yields CDR1 GTSNPN and CDR2 SVGIG (reference sequence). The CDR3 sequence: CAVRTGQEYVGNTIYF. As DNA, the CDR3 is TGTGCTGTTCGGACTGGGCAGGAGTATGTAGGAAACACCATATATTTT.

The chain has TRBV29-1 and TRBJ1-2, with TRBD1 matching 8 bases. Germline values: CDR1 SQVTM, CDR2 ANQGSEA. V dropped 4 bases and J dropped 2; count of bases not matched to a gene: 6. CDR3 length equals 14 residues. The CDR3 region is CSVAPGGRNYGYTF. The CDR3 DNA reads as TGCAGCGTTGCTCCAGGGGGCCGGAACTATGGCTACACCTTC.

This rearrangement joins TRBV5-1 to TRBJ2-2, with D possibly TRBD1 on 5 matching bases. Germline V gene sequence: CDR1 SGHRS, CDR2 YFSETQ. The CDR3 loop spans 13 amino acids. V was clipped by 7 bases and J by 4 bases, with 11 bases between them. The CDR3 region is CASRAGSTGELFF. CDR3 DNA sequence: TGCGCCAGCCGTGCAGGGTCCACCGGGGAGCTGTTTTTT.

This chain links TRBV5-1 with TRBJ2-1, with no clear D. The V end was cut by 0 bases, the J end by 4 bases, with 5 bases between. The CDR3 has 13 residues. Germline assignment: CDR1 SGHRS and CDR2 YFSETQ. The CDR3 DNA sequence: TGCGCCAGCAGCTTGGACACGTACAATGAGCAGTTCTTC. Translated: CASSLDTYNEQFF.

V gene TRBV4-2 combines with J gene TRBJ2-4; the match to TRBD2 covers 10 bases. The germline V gene encodes CDR1 LGHNA and CDR2 YNFKEQ. The CDR3 is 17 amino acids. V was clipped by 0 bases and J by 0 bases; unmatched bases: 2. CDR3 in DNA: TGTGCCAGCAGCCAAGATTGGACTAGCGGAGCCAAAAACATTCAGTACTTC. Translating it yields CASSQDWTSGAKNIQYF.

The chain links TRBV5-1 to TRBJ1-1; TRBD1 might be the D (5 bases). V lost 0 bases and J lost 2, with 11 bases in between. CDR3 length equals 15 residues. CDR1 and CDR2 from the germline V gene are SGHRS and YFSETQ. For the CDR3, the DNA is TGCGCCAGCAGCTTGGCAGGGCGGATTAACACTGAAGCTTTCTTT. As protein: CASSLAGRINTEAFF.

The J gene is TRBJ1-5, the V gene TRBV30; TRBD1 might be the D (6 bases). This CDR3 has 13 amino acids. V was cut by 2 bases and J by 6 bases, with 11 bases left in between. Germline V CDR1 and CDR2: GTSNPN, SVGIG (reference sequence). This CDR3 is CAWSQGIGQPQHF. The DNA for the CDR3 is TGTGCCTGGAGTCAGGGGATCGGTCAGCCCCAGCATTTT.

The count of this clone is one. The rearrangement uses TRBV6-5 and TRBJ2-7, with 9 bases matching TRBD1. Per the germline V gene, CDR1 is MNHEY and CDR2 is SVGAGI. There are 14 residues in the CDR3. V was clipped by 9 bases and J by 0 bases; unmatched bases: 6. The CDR3 bases are TGTGCCAGTAACAGGGGGCTCAGCTCCTACGAGCAGTACTTC. It encodes CASNRGLSSYEQYF.

The rearrangement links TRBV6-2 or TRBV6-3 to TRBJ1-6; possible D gene TRBD1, 6 bases. V dropped 5 bases and J dropped 8 bases, with 7 bases sitting between them. The CDR3 is 12 residues long. Germline-derived CDR1 and CDR2 are MNHEY and SVGEGT. CDR3 DNA: TGTGCCAGCAGTAACAGGGATTCACCCCTCCACTTT. Translated, it gives CASSNRDSPLHF.

The chain uses TRBV11-2 and TRBJ2-1; no clear D. Germline V CDR1 and CDR2: SGHAT, FQNNGV. V dropped 6 bases and J dropped 6 bases, with 12 bases sitting between them. The CDR3 runs to 13 residues. CDR3 protein: CASSFTGFNEQFF. CDR3 nucleotide sequence: TGTGCCAGCAGTTTCACCGGGTTCAATGAGCAGTTCTTC.

This chain links TRBV5-1 with TRBJ1-4; no firm D call. Germline V gives CDR1 SGHRS, CDR2 YFSETQ. Trimming left V 0 bases short and J 8 bases short, with 14 bases between. This CDR3 has 15 amino acids. The CDR3 DNA sequence: TGCGCCAGCAGCTTGGATGGCAGAGGAGAAGAAAAACTGTTTTTT. This translates into CASSLDGRGEEKLFF.

This chain joins TRBV7-9 and TRBJ2-2, with 11 bases lining up with TRBD2. Per the germline V gene, CDR1 is SEHNR and CDR2 is FQNEAQ (reference sequence). The CDR3 loop spans 16 amino acids. V lost 6 bases, J lost 5 bases, and 8 bases stayed unmatched. CDR3 DNA sequence: TGTGCCAGCAGTTTTCCTAGCGGGGGGAGTACCGGGGAGCTGTTTTTT. It translates to CASSFPSGGSTGELFF.